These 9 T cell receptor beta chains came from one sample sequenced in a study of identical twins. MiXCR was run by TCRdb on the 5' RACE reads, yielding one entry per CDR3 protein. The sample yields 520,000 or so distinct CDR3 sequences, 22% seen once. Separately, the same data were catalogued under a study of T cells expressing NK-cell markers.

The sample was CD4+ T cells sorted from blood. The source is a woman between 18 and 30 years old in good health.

The CDR3 DNA is TGTGCCAGCAAACTGGGGCTAGCGGGCGAAGAGACCCAGTACTTC. Its translation: CASKLGLAGEETQYF. This sequence joins TRBV5-5 and TRBJ2-5; TRBD2 agrees at 8 bases. The CDR3 sequence is 15 residues long. The germline V gene has CDR1 SGHKS and CDR2 YYEKEE (reference sequence). The trim removed 6 bases at V and 3 bases at J, leaving 10 bases unmatched.

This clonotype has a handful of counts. CDR3 amino acids: CASSLEPWSYEQYF. In DNA, the CDR3 is TGTGCCAGCAGCTTAGAACCGTGGTCCTACGAGCAGTACTTC. V is TRBV7-9 and J is TRBJ2-7; no reliable D call. V shed 1 base and J shed 1 base, with 8 bases lying between them. CDR1 is SEHNR, CDR2 FQNEAQ, per germline (reference sequence). The CDR3 has 14 residues.

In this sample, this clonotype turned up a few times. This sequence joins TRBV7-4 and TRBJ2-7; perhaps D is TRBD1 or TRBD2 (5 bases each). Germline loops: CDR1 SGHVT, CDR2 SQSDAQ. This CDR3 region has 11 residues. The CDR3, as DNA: TGTGAGTGGGGGACCCCCTACGAGCAGTACTTC. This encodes CEWGTPYEQYF.

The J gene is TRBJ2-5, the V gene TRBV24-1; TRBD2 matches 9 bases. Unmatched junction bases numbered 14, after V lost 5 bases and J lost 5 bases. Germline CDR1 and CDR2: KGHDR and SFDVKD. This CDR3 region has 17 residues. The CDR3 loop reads CATSARASGTTRETQYF. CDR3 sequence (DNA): TGTGCCACCAGTGCAAGGGCTAGCGGGACAACGCGGGAGACCCAGTACTTC.

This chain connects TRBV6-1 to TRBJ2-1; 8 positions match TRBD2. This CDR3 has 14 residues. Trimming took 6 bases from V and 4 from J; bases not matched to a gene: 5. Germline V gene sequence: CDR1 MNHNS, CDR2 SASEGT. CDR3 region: CASRAGTRYNEQFF. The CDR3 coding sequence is TGTGCCAGCAGGGCCGGGACTAGATACAATGAGCAGTTCTTC.

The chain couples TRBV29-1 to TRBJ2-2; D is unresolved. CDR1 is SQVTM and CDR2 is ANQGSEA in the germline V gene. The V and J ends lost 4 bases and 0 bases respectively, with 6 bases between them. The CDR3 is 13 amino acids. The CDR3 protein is CSVGKANTGELFF. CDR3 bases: TGCAGCGTTGGGAAAGCGAACACCGGGGAGCTGTTTTTT.

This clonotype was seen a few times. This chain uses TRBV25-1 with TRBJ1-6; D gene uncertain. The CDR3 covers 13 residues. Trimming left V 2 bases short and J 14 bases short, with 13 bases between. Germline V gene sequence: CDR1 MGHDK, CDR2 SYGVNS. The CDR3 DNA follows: TGTGCCAGCAGTGAAACAACAGTGGGCACCCTCCACTTT. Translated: CASSETTVGTLHF.

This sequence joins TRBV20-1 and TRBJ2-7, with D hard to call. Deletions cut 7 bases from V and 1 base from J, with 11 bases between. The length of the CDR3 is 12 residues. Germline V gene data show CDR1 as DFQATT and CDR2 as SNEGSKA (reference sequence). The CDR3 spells CSGKKGSYEQYF. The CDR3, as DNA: TGCAGTGGAAAGAAGGGATCCTACGAGCAGTACTTC.

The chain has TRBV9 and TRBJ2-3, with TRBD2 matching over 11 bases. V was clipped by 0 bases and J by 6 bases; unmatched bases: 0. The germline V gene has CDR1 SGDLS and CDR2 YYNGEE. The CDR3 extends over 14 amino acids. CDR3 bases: TGTGCCAGCAGCGTAGGGACTAGCGGGGATACGCAGTATTTT. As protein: CASSVGTSGDTQYF.